One sample yielded the 21 T cell receptor beta chains listed below, sequenced in a study of technical replicates of blood from a handful of donors. The repertoire was sequenced with immunoSEQ multiplex PCR; TCRdb's copy has only in-frame clones and lacks some. The sample consists of around 13,000 clones, about 94% of them appearing once. Source material: PBMCs. These receptors were collected from a human donor in good health.

V is TRBV7-9 and J is TRBJ1-2, with 7 bases identical to TRBD1. The J segment lost 8 bases and the V segment lost 0 bases, leaving 9 bases of the junction unmatched. CDR1 SEHNR and CDR2 FQNEAQ come from the germline V gene (reference sequence). This CDR3 comprises 15 residues. CDR3 nucleotide sequence: TGTGCCAGCAGCTTAGCGGAGAAGGGGGCAGGAGGCTACACCTTC. This translates into CASSLAEKGAGGYTF.

This chain joins TRBV7-3 and TRBJ2-4, with D tentatively TRBD2 (6 bases). In germline, CDR1 is SGHTA, CDR2 FQGTGA. The CDR3 runs 13 residues. With 3 bases removed from V and 8 bases from J, the gap between germline ends came to 11 bases. CDR3 DNA: TGTGCCAGCAGCTTTACCGGGAGAGACATTCAGTACTTC. Its protein is CASSFTGRDIQYF.

The table lists this clone with a count of one. The V gene is TRBV18, the J gene TRBJ2-1; 13 nucleotides line up with TRBD2. The CDR3 totals 16 residues. With V trimmed by 0 bases and J by 5 bases, 1 base remained unmatched. From germline, CDR1 is KGHSH and CDR2 LQKENI. The CDR3 region is CASSPPGTSGDNEQFF. CDR3 bases: TGTGCCAGCTCACCACCAGGGACTAGCGGGGACAATGAGCAGTTCTTC.

DNA for the CDR3: TGTGCCAGCAGTTCCGGACAGGGGGCGAGTAATGGCTACACCTTC. Translating gives CASSSGQGASNGYTF. The chain has TRBV6-6 and TRBJ1-2; 11 bases fit TRBD1. The germline V gene encodes CDR1 MNHNY and CDR2 SVGAGI (reference sequence). J was trimmed by 6 bases and V by 4 bases; bases with no gene match: 7. The CDR3 has 15 amino acids.

The chain couples TRBV7-2 to TRBJ1-4; no reliable D call. The V and J ends lost 6 bases and 7 bases respectively, with 12 bases between them. Germline CDR1 SGHTA, CDR2 FQGNSA. The CDR3 has 13 residues. For the CDR3, the DNA is TGTGCCAGCAGTCCCAGTGAGGGTGAAAAACTGTTTTTT. As protein: CASSPSEGEKLFF.

As to this clone: Compared with germline, one end of the junction differs, possibly owing to a read error. The gene calls are TRBV6-1 and TRBJ2-3, with 8 bases that match TRBD2. The CDR3 has 14 amino acids. Germline lookup yields CDR1 MNHNS and CDR2 SASEGT. Here the CDR3 DNA reads TGTGCCAGCAGTCCCCGGACTAGCAGAGATACGCAGTATTTT. Protein: CASSPRTSRDTQYF.

This chain uses TRBV6-5 with TRBJ2-7, with TRBD2 as a possible D gene (5 bases). The germline CDR1 and CDR2 sequences are MNHEY and SVGAGI. This CDR3 comprises 13 residues. Trimming left V 6 bases short and J 12 bases short, with 21 bases between. The CDR3 DNA reads as TGTGCCAGCAGCCTGGACTGGAAGTCTGTACGGTACTTC. Protein: CASSLDWKSVRYF.

This clone showed up just once. This chain uses TRBV6-5 with TRBJ2-3; D perhaps matches TRBD1 (5 bases). The CDR3 extends over 15 amino acids. The germline V and J ends were trimmed by 5 bases and 3 bases, with 15 bases remaining between them. Germline V gene lookup returns CDR1 MNHEY and CDR2 SVGAGI. As DNA, the CDR3 is TGTGCCAGCAGTGCGACAGTCGCTGCTACAGATACGCAGTATTTT. It is translated as CASSATVAATDTQYF.

This chain connects TRBV27 to TRBJ2-2; the D gene is possibly TRBD2 (5 bases). Germline CDR1 is MNHEY and CDR2 is SMNVEV (reference sequence). V was cut by 3 bases and J by 3 bases, with 14 bases left in between. This CDR3 comprises 16 residues. CDR3 residues: CASSFVSFGDTGELFF. The CDR3, as DNA: TGTGCCAGCAGTTTTGTTTCCTTCGGGGACACCGGGGAGCTGTTTTTT.

The chain carries TRBV7-9 and TRBJ2-5, with 12 nucleotides matching TRBD2. After removal of 2 bases from V and 7 bases from J, the junction contained 5 bases not matched to a gene. The CDR3 runs 15 residues. Germline CDR1 reads SEHNR; CDR2 reads FQNEAQ (reference sequence). CDR3 DNA sequence: TGTGCCAGCAGCTTAACGACTAGCGGGAGAGGGACCCAGTACTTC. This sequence encodes CASSLTTSGRGTQYF.

V is TRBV11-2 and J is TRBJ2-7; D is perhaps TRBD2 (6 bases). Trimming left V 5 bases short and J 0 bases short, with 17 bases between. The CDR3 covers 16 residues. Germline V lookup: CDR1 SGHAT, CDR2 FQNNGV. CDR3 DNA: TGTGCCAGCAGCCTAAGGCGGGATACGAGCTCCTACGAGCAGTACTTC. Protein product: CASSLRRDTSSYEQYF. Complete variable domain (other parts from reference TRBV11-2 and TRBJ2-7): EAGVAQSPRYKIIEKRQSVAFWCNPISGHATLYWYQQILGQGPKLLIQFQNNGVVDDSQLPKDRFSAERLKGVDSTLKIQPAKLEDSAVYLCASSLRRDTSSYEQYFGPGTRLTVT.

In nucleotides, the CDR3 is TGCGCCAGCAGACTTGACAGGGACAATGGCTACACCTTC. Protein sequence: CASRLDRDNGYTF. This sequence joins TRBV5-1 and TRBJ1-2; TRBD1 agrees at 7 bases. The CDR3 is 13 amino acids. J lost 6 bases, V lost 5 bases, and 7 bases had no gene match. Per germline, CDR1 SGHRS and CDR2 YFSETQ.

V is TRBV7-6 and J is TRBJ2-1; the D gene is possibly TRBD1 (6 bases). Germline V lookup: CDR1 SGHVS, CDR2 FNYEAQ. The CDR3 spans 15 residues. V dropped 5 bases and J dropped 1 base, with 12 bases sitting between them. Here the CDR3 reads CASSDTGSSYNEQFF. CDR3 DNA sequence: TGTGCCAGCAGCGACACAGGGTCTTCCTACAATGAGCAGTTCTTC.

The chain has TRBV5-1 and TRBJ2-5; the match to TRBD1 covers 10 bases. The CDR3 consists of 14 residues. Losses at the gene ends were 4 bases for V and 5 bases for J; bases not matched to a gene: 5. In germline, CDR1 is SGHRS, CDR2 YFSETQ. The CDR3 nucleotides are TGCGCCAGCAGCAGGGGACAGGGGATGGAGACCCAGTACTTC. Translation: CASSRGQGMETQYF.

V is TRBV27 and J is TRBJ2-6; TRBD1 agrees at 9 bases. V lost 6 bases to trimming and J lost 4 bases; unmatched junction nucleotides: 4. The CDR3 covers 15 residues. Germline V gives CDR1 MNHEY, CDR2 SMNVEV (reference sequence). This CDR3 reads CASRWTGAGANVLTF. The DNA for the CDR3 is TGTGCCAGCAGGTGGACAGGGGCCGGGGCCAACGTCCTGACTTTC.

This chain joins TRBV5-1 and TRBJ1-4; 8 positions match TRBD1. V dropped 4 bases and J dropped 5; count of bases not matched to a gene: 4. The CDR3 is made up of 14 amino acids. Germline V gene lookup returns CDR1 SGHRS and CDR2 YFSETQ. CDR3 in DNA: TGCGCCAGCAGCCCCGGACAGGGAAATGAAAAACTGTTTTTT. This encodes CASSPGQGNEKLFF.

This clone was seen more than once but under ten times. The chain uses TRBV18 and TRBJ1-1; D is unclear. The CDR3 covers 13 residues. V dropped 3 bases and J dropped 7 bases, with 12 bases sitting between them. Germline values: CDR1 KGHSH, CDR2 LQKENI. CDR3: CASSPSQILEAFF. The CDR3 region has the DNA TGTGCCAGCTCACCTTCACAGATACTTGAAGCTTTCTTT. Full variable domain (missing parts from reference TRBV18 and TRBJ1-1): NAGVMQNPRHLVRRRGQEARLRCSPMKGHSHVYWYRQLPEEGLKFMVYLQKENIIDESGMPKERFSAEFPKEGPSILRIQQVVRGDSAAYFCASSPSQILEAFFGQGTRLTVV.

This clone appeared a single time. The V call is TRBV19, the J call TRBJ1-1; D not certain. This CDR3 region has 12 residues. V shed 8 bases and J shed 5 bases, with 12 bases lying between them. The germline CDR1 and CDR2 sequences are LNHDA and SQIVND (reference sequence). CDR3 amino acids: CASQISRTEAFF. The CDR3 DNA sequence: TGTGCCAGTCAGATCAGCAGGACTGAAGCTTTCTTT.

This clone was observed a few times. The chain uses TRBV28 and TRBJ2-3, with TRBD2 as a possible D gene (6 bases). This CDR3 is 18 amino acids long. V lost 1 base, J lost 2 bases, and 19 bases lay in between. CDR1 and CDR2 (germline): MDHEN, SYDVKM. CDR3 sequence: CASSLSPGLGSHTDTQYF. The CDR3 bases are TGTGCCAGCAGTTTATCGCCGGGGCTCGGGAGTCACACAGATACGCAGTATTTT.

The sample holds a few counts of this clone. The gene calls are TRBV29-1 and TRBJ1-4; 12 nucleotides agree with TRBD1. The germline V gene encodes CDR1 SQVTM and CDR2 ANQGSEA. After removal of 6 bases from V and 7 bases from J, the junction contained 6 bases not matched to a gene. The CDR3 totals 14 residues. The CDR3 DNA reads TGCAGCGTAGCCGGGACAGGGGGCATTGAAAAACTGTTTTTT. It yields the protein CSVAGTGGIEKLFF.

The chain carries TRBV10-3 and TRBJ2-2; 7 bases align to TRBD2. CDR1 and CDR2 from the germline V gene are ENHRY and SYGVKD. There are 14 residues in the CDR3. J lost 1 base, V lost 10 bases, and 6 bases had no gene match. This CDR3 is CATRGEGNTGELFF. The CDR3 DNA sequence: TGTGCCACCCGGGGGGAGGGGAACACCGGGGAGCTGTTTTTT.